A single sample is the source of the 23 T cell receptor beta chains below, sequenced in a study of PD-L1 blockade in urothelial cancer. Clones were sequenced by immunoSEQ multiplex PCR, and TCRdb holds only the in-frame ones, with some missing. The repertoire includes about 95,000 clones, roughly 84% of them detected once, and 1.5% to 2% sits in the top ten. The time point was: pretreatment peripheral blood. Sequencing used PBMCs, obtained around atezolizumab (anti-PD-L1) treatment. These receptors were taken from a man aged 55 to 70 with urothelial cancer.

This clone was seen a handful of times. The J gene is TRBJ1-5, the V gene TRBV9, with TRBD1 matching 7 bases. The germline V gene has CDR1 SGDLS and CDR2 YYNGEE. CDR3 size: 15 residues. Trimming took 4 bases from V and 7 from J; bases not matched to a gene: 11. The CDR3 protein is CASSTRGVIGQPQHF. The CDR3 bases are TGTGCCAGCAGCACCAGGGGGGTAATCGGACAGCCCCAGCATTTT. Complete variable domain (other parts from reference TRBV9 and TRBJ1-5): DSGVTQTPKHLITATGQRVTLRCSPRSGDLSVYWYQQSLDQGLQFLIQYYNGEERAKGNILERFSAQQFPDLHSELNLSSLELGDSALYFCASSTRGVIGQPQHFGDGTRLSIL.

This sequence joins TRBV19 and TRBJ1-5; D is perhaps TRBD1 (5 bases). Between the trimmed V and J ends, which lost 8 bases and 0 bases, there was a span of 14 bases. The germline CDR1 and CDR2 sequences are LNHDA and SQIVND (reference sequence). This CDR3 region has 15 residues. CDR3 bases: TGTGCCAGTTCGCGCTCGACAGATAGCAATCAGCCCCAGCATTTT. It yields the protein CASSRSTDSNQPQHF.

V and J are TRBV5-1 and TRBJ2-1; D call uncertain. Trimming left V 0 bases short and J 6 bases short, with 10 bases between. CDR3 size: 14 residues. Per the germline V gene, CDR1 is SGHRS and CDR2 is YFSETQ. This CDR3 is CASSLEASFNEQFF. CDR3 DNA: TGCGCCAGCAGCTTGGAGGCTAGTTTCAATGAGCAGTTCTTC. The full variable domain, in which reference TRBV5-1 and TRBJ2-1 provide the parts outside the CDR3, is KAGVTQTPRYLIKTRGQQVTLSCSPISGHRSVSWYQQTPGQGLQFLFEYFSETQRNKGNFPGRFSGRQFSNSRSEMNVSTLELGDSALYLCASSLEASFNEQFFGPGTRLTVL.

V gene TRBV27 combines with J gene TRBJ1-1; D remains unclear. CDR1 MNHEY and CDR2 SMNVEV come from the germline V gene (reference sequence). The CDR3 consists of 16 residues. Trimming removed 2 bases from V and 1 base from J, with 14 bases in between. CDR3 residues: CASSLLSLGRNTEAFF. The CDR3 DNA sequence: TGTGCCAGCAGTTTACTTTCGCTTGGGCGGAACACTGAAGCTTTCTTT.

This rearrangement joins TRBV7-9 to TRBJ1-3; a weak D match, TRBD1 (5 bases). This CDR3 is 14 amino acids long. V was cut by 2 bases and J by 3 bases, with 8 bases left in between. Germline CDR1 SEHNR, CDR2 FQNEAQ (reference sequence). CDR3 loop: CASSLKRGGNTIYF. The DNA of the CDR3 is TGTGCCAGCAGCTTAAAAAGGGGTGGAAACACCATATATTTT.

V gene TRBV2 combines with J gene TRBJ2-4, with 9 bases matching TRBD2. J was trimmed by 2 bases and V by 0 bases; bases with no gene match: 5. The length of the CDR3 is 17 residues. CDR1 and CDR2 (germline): SNHLY, FYNNEI. DNA of the CDR3: TGTGCCAGCAGTGAAGCGCGGGGGGGGTTGTCCAAAAACATTCAGTACTTC. Its translation: CASSEARGGLSKNIQYF.

The V and J genes are TRBV7-9 and TRBJ1-5, with D hard to call. This CDR3 is 12 amino acids long. Trimming cost V 4 bases and J 2 bases, with 3 bases left between them. In germline, CDR1 is SEHNR, CDR2 FQNEAQ (reference sequence). The CDR3 is CASSSGNQPQHF. Written as DNA, the CDR3 is TGTGCCAGCAGCTCCGGCAATCAGCCCCAGCATTTT.

This chain links TRBV29-1 with TRBJ2-7, with 8 positions matching TRBD1. This CDR3 has 15 amino acids. Germline V CDR1 and CDR2: SQVTM, ANQGSEA. V was pared by 5 bases and J by 3 bases, with 12 bases of the junction left unmatched. In DNA, the CDR3 is TGCAGCGTTTATAAACCGGGACAGGAAGACTACGAGCAGTACTTC. This translates into CSVYKPGQEDYEQYF.

This clone was counted between two and nine times. The CDR3 sequence is CASSKSGTGVGGYTF. In DNA, the CDR3 is TGTGCCAGCAGTAAGAGCGGGACAGGGGTAGGCGGCTACACCTTC. The chain has TRBV28 and TRBJ1-2; 10 bases match TRBD1. Trimming cost V 5 bases and J 8 bases; bases outside gene matches: 11. The CDR3 totals 15 residues. CDR1 and CDR2 (germline): MDHEN, SYDVKM.

V and J are TRBV27 and TRBJ2-5; D remains ambiguous. This CDR3 comprises 16 residues. The V gene's germline CDR1 is MNHEY and CDR2 SMNVEV (reference sequence). The V gene lost 2 bases and the J gene lost 1 base, with 14 bases spanning the gap. CDR3 amino acids: CASSLGTAPGQETQYF. In DNA, the CDR3 is TGTGCCAGCAGTTTAGGCACAGCACCAGGCCAAGAGACCCAGTACTTC.

The J gene is TRBJ2-5, the V gene TRBV7-3; perhaps TRBD2 as D (6 bases). There are 15 residues in the CDR3. CDR1 is SGHTA, CDR2 FQGTGA, per germline. Deletions cut 1 base from V and 4 bases from J, with 13 bases between. For the CDR3, the DNA is TGTGCCAGCAGCTTAAATGCCCTGGGGGGAGAGACCCAGTACTTC. Translated, it gives CASSLNALGGETQYF.

This chain links TRBV14 with TRBJ1-2, with 8 bases lining up with TRBD1. After removal of 4 bases from V and 3 bases from J, the junction contained 7 bases not matched to a gene. Germline V lookup: CDR1 SGHDN, CDR2 FVKESK. This CDR3 spans 15 amino acids. The CDR3 here is CASSPTGALDYGYTF. The CDR3 DNA sequence: TGTGCCAGCAGCCCGACAGGGGCGCTCGACTATGGCTACACCTTC.

The chain recombines TRBV4-1 with TRBJ1-4, with 9 nucleotides matching TRBD1. The germline gives CDR1 MGHRA, CDR2 YSYEKL. This CDR3 is built from 16 residues. V lost 7 bases, J lost 8 bases, and 14 bases stayed unmatched. This CDR3 reads CASTDFSGTGWEKLFF. The DNA of the CDR3 is TGCGCCAGCACCGACTTTTCGGGGACAGGGTGGGAAAAACTGTTTTTT.

The chain combines TRBV5-1 with TRBJ2-7; 7 nucleotides match TRBD1. The germline V gene encodes CDR1 SGHRS and CDR2 YFSETQ. CDR3 length: 13 amino acids. Losses at the gene ends were 5 bases for V and 4 bases for J; bases not matched to a gene: 6. CDR3 loop: CASSIETGYEQYF. CDR3 nucleotides: TGCGCCAGCAGTATTGAGACAGGGTACGAGCAGTACTTC.

This clone was seen a few times. V and J are TRBV30 and TRBJ2-7, with D possibly TRBD2 on 6 matching bases. The CDR3 length is 17 residues. Trimming took off 1 base at V and 4 bases at J, with 23 bases between the two ends. Per germline, CDR1 GTSNPN and CDR2 SVGIG (reference sequence). The CDR3 is CAWSEKILAGRTYEQYF. CDR3 bases: TGTGCCTGGAGTGAGAAAATACTGGCGGGACGGACTTACGAGCAGTACTTC.

This chain connects TRBV5-6 to TRBJ1-1; no definite D call. V was pared by 4 bases and J by 3 bases, with 16 bases between. Germline V gene data show CDR1 as SGHDT and CDR2 as YYEEEE. This CDR3 contains 15 residues. The CDR3 nucleotides read TGTGCCAGCAGCCCTGAGACCCGGAGAGACACTGAAGCTTTCTTT. It yields the protein CASSPETRRDTEAFF.

J is TRBJ2-5 and V is TRBV7-2; 10 bases line up with TRBD1. The CDR3 totals 15 residues. V gave up 7 bases and J gave up 7 bases; unmatched junction bases: 12. CDR1 is SGHTA, CDR2 FQGNSA, per germline. CDR3 DNA sequence: TGTGCCAGCACCTCCCCGGACAGGGGGTTAGGGACCCAGTACTTC. Translating gives CASTSPDRGLGTQYF.

The V and J genes are TRBV7-3 and TRBJ2-7; 11 bases align to TRBD2. The germline gives CDR1 SGHTA, CDR2 FQGTGA. V was pared by 11 bases and J by 4 bases, with 19 bases of the junction left unmatched. CDR3 length: 17 amino acids. CDR3: CALPPSGGLADHYEQYF. The CDR3, as DNA: TGTGCCCTACCCCCCTCGGGGGGACTAGCGGATCATTACGAGCAGTACTTC. The full variable domain, with the rest looked up from reference TRBV7-3 and TRBJ2-7, is GAGVSQTPSNKVTEKGKYVELRCDPISGHTALYWYRQSLGQGPEFLIYFQGTGAADDSGLPNDRFFAVRPEGSVSTLKIQRTERGDSAVYLCALPPSGGLADHYEQYFGPGTRLTVT.

The chain is built from TRBV13 and TRBJ2-7; 12 positions match TRBD1. The V gene end was trimmed by 5 bases and the J gene end by 5 bases; junction bases not matched to a gene: 4. Per the germline V gene, CDR1 is PRHDT and CDR2 is FYEKMQ (reference sequence). The length of the CDR3 is 14 residues. The CDR3 is CASSPGTGGNEQYF. The CDR3, as DNA: TGTGCCAGCAGCCCCGGGACAGGGGGCAACGAGCAGTACTTC.

The chain recombines TRBV27 with TRBJ2-2, with 7 bases matching TRBD1. CDR3 length: 14 amino acids. Trimming removed 6 bases from V and 6 bases from J; junction bases left unmatched: 7. Per the germline V gene, CDR1 is MNHEY and CDR2 is SMNVEV (reference sequence). The CDR3 spells CASRQGQEAGELFF. CDR3 sequence (DNA): TGTGCCAGCAGACAAGGACAGGAGGCCGGGGAGCTGTTTTTT.

The gene calls are TRBV25-1 and TRBJ1-1, with a weak D call TRBD1 (6 bases). Per the germline V gene, CDR1 is MGHDK and CDR2 is SYGVNS. CDR3 size: 16 residues. The ends were cut back, 4 bases at V and 1 base at J, with 16 bases in the middle. The CDR3 nucleotides read TGTGCCAGCAGTGCCTCGGATAACAGGGAGAACACTGAAGCTTTCTTT. This sequence encodes CASSASDNRENTEAFF.

This clone was recorded once. CDR3 loop: CASSFVTGPPYEQYF. CDR3 sequence (DNA): TGCGCCAGCAGCTTCGTGACAGGGCCCCCCTACGAGCAGTACTTC. The V and J genes are TRBV5-1 and TRBJ2-7; the match to TRBD1 covers 7 bases. The germline V gene encodes CDR1 SGHRS and CDR2 YFSETQ. The CDR3 has 15 residues. Trimming removed 2 bases from V and 2 bases from J; junction bases left unmatched: 7.

The chain joins TRBV5-1 to TRBJ2-1; D is undetermined. Germline CDR1 is SGHRS and CDR2 is YFSETQ. The CDR3 length is 15 residues. The V gene lost 0 bases and the J gene lost 4 bases, with 11 bases spanning the gap. The CDR3 reads CASSLETSNYNEQFF. CDR3 DNA: TGCGCCAGCAGCTTGGAGACTTCCAATTACAATGAGCAGTTCTTC.